These 28 T cell receptor beta chains were all obtained from the same sample, sequenced in a study of T-cell memory formation after mild COVID-19 (dated by TCRdb to the early 2020s). The library was prepared using 5' RACE. Sequenced using an Illumina NovaSeq 6000. Through fastp at Q25 and MiXCR, TCRdb rebuilt clones from the public reads, retaining in-frame beta chains. CDR3 protein sequences are deduplicated, and each keeps its most common genes and DNA. The sample yields over 450,000 distinct CDR3 sequences; about a fifth were counted once. 12% of the sample is held by the ten biggest clonotypes. Source material: PBMCs or a T cell subset sorted from them (not recorded which). These receptor sequences come from an adult woman who had mild COVID-19 (a few samples of this study predate the infection). The sample titles of this study are shuffled in the database, so cell type and time point are left out; the donor was told from shared clones.

This clonotype was detected a few times. The J gene is TRBJ2-5, the V gene TRBV29-1; D call uncertain. V lost 4 bases and J 2 bases, leaving 14 bases between the germline ends. This CDR3 has 14 residues. CDR1 and CDR2 from the germline V gene are SQVTM and ANQGSEA. CDR3: CSVAPLGVQETQYF. The CDR3, as DNA: TGCAGCGTTGCGCCACTGGGTGTACAAGAGACCCAGTACTTC.

The chain links TRBV5-1 to TRBJ2-7; 9 bases fit TRBD1. Unmatched junction bases numbered 1, after V lost 0 bases and J lost 3 bases. Germline CDR1 is SGHRS and CDR2 is YFSETQ. There are 14 residues in the CDR3. CDR3 protein: CASSLGDRDYEQYF. In nucleotides, the CDR3 is TGCGCCAGCAGCTTGGGGGACAGGGACTACGAGCAGTACTTC.

This clonotype has more than one count but fewer than ten. The rearrangement uses TRBV20-1 and TRBJ2-7, with D unresolved. V was shortened by 4 bases and J by 4 bases, with 14 bases between the two germline ends. The CDR3 length is 13 residues. CDR1 and CDR2 from the germline V gene are DFQATT and SNEGSKA (reference sequence). CDR3 protein: CSATRAIWYEQYF. The CDR3 bases are TGCAGTGCTACCCGGGCCATATGGTACGAGCAGTACTTC.

The chain joins TRBV6-5 to TRBJ2-5, with 7 bases identical to TRBD2. CDR3 size: 14 residues. Germline V CDR1 and CDR2: MNHEY, SVGAGI. The V segment lost 6 bases and the J segment 2 bases; nucleotides outside the gene matches: 6. In DNA, the CDR3 is TGTGCCAGCAGAAAGGACGGGGGGCAAGAGACCCAGTACTTC. Translating it yields CASRKDGGQETQYF.

V gene TRBV7-2 combines with J gene TRBJ2-2; possible D gene TRBD1, 6 bases. The CDR3 is made up of 15 amino acids. With 5 bases removed from V and 0 bases from J, the gap between germline ends came to 10 bases. Germline values: CDR1 SGHTA, CDR2 FQGNSA. CDR3 DNA sequence: TGTGCCAGCAGCCTGGGGGCCCCGAACACCGGGGAGCTGTTTTTT. It encodes CASSLGAPNTGELFF.

The genes are TRBV19 and TRBJ1-1; a weak D match, TRBD1 (6 bases). Trimming took 4 bases from V and 8 from J, leaving 14 bases between them. The germline CDR1 and CDR2 sequences are LNHDA and SQIVND (reference sequence). This CDR3 comprises 13 residues. CDR3 amino acids: CASSTQGEPEAFF. The CDR3 DNA reads TGTGCCAGTAGTACACAGGGCGAACCGGAAGCTTTCTTT.

In its sample, this clonotype was seen a few times. The chain recombines TRBV7-9 with TRBJ1-1; D unresolved. Trimming shortened V by 2 bases and J by 3 bases, and 19 bases separated the two germline ends. The CDR3 runs 17 residues. CDR1 is SEHNR and CDR2 is FQNEAQ in the germline V gene (reference sequence). The CDR3: CASSLLRREIGDTEAFF. As DNA, the CDR3 is TGTGCCAGCAGCTTACTCCGGCGGGAGATTGGAGACACTGAAGCTTTCTTT.

The rearrangement uses TRBV9 and TRBJ2-7; TRBD1 matches at 7 bases. The CDR3 length is 13 residues. J lost 3 bases, V lost 4 bases, and 4 bases had no gene match. CDR1 is SGDLS and CDR2 is YYNGEE in the germline V gene. The CDR3 reads CASSYRGFYEQYF. In DNA form, the CDR3 reads TGTGCCAGCAGCTACAGGGGCTTCTACGAGCAGTACTTC.

In its sample, this clonotype was seen many times. The chain carries TRBV20-1 and TRBJ1-1, with TRBD1 matching over 7 bases. CDR3 length: 12 residues. Germline lookup yields CDR1 DFQATT and CDR2 SNEGSKA (reference sequence). J lost 5 bases, V lost 2 bases, and 2 bases had no gene match. The CDR3 region has the DNA TGCAGTGCTAGACAGGGGGGAACTGAAGCTTTCTTT. Translating gives CSARQGGTEAFF.

This clonotype was observed a few times. The rearrangement links TRBV29-1 to TRBJ2-5; D is possibly TRBD1 (6 bases). V was trimmed by 4 bases and J by 1 base, leaving 7 bases between them. Germline CDR1 reads SQVTM; CDR2 reads ANQGSEA. The CDR3 is 12 amino acids. The CDR3 DNA reads as TGCAGCGTTGGACAGGCCCAAGAGACCCAGTACTTC. Translated, it gives CSVGQAQETQYF.

In DNA, the CDR3 is TGTGCCATCAGTGGGTCAGAAACGAACACTGAAGCTTTCTTT. Translation gives CAISGSETNTEAFF. The chain uses TRBV10-3 and TRBJ1-1, with D hard to call. Germline assignment: CDR1 ENHRY and CDR2 SYGVKD. Trimming took off 4 bases at V and 1 base at J, with 10 bases between the two ends. The CDR3 loop spans 14 amino acids.

This clonotype was picked up a small number of times. The genes are TRBV7-3 and TRBJ2-6; D possibly uses TRBD1 or TRBD2 (5 bases each). Per germline, CDR1 SGHTA and CDR2 FQGTGA. V lost 6 bases and J 0 bases, leaving 21 bases between the germline ends. The CDR3 runs 19 residues. This CDR3 is CASRPSGGLPLSGANVLTF. The CDR3 DNA follows: TGTGCCAGCAGGCCCAGTGGGGGTCTCCCCCTCTCTGGGGCCAACGTCCTGACTTTC. The full variable domain, with the rest looked up from reference TRBV7-3 and TRBJ2-6, is GAGVSQTPSNKVTEKGKYVELRCDPISGHTALYWYRQSLGQGPEFLIYFQGTGAADDSGLPNDRFFAVRPEGSVSTLKIQRTERGDSAVYLCASRPSGGLPLSGANVLTFGAGSRLTVL.

The V and J genes are TRBV29-1 and TRBJ2-1; 15 nucleotides line up with TRBD2. The J segment lost 9 bases and the V segment lost 5 bases, leaving 8 bases of the junction unmatched. The V gene's germline CDR1 is SQVTM and CDR2 ANQGSEA. The CDR3 totals 15 residues. CDR3 nucleotides: TGCAGCGTTCAAGGACTAGCGGGAGGGCCCGGTGAGCAGTTCTTC. This sequence encodes CSVQGLAGGPGEQFF.

This clonotype was counted ten times or more. Sequence at one end of the junction differs from germline and may be a read error. The V and J genes are TRBV9 and TRBJ2-1; TRBD2 is a possible D gene (6 bases). Germline V gene lookup returns CDR1 SGDLS and CDR2 YYNGEE. This CDR3 is 13 amino acids long. The CDR3 sequence: CASSVEGGNEQFF. CDR3 DNA: TGCGCCAGCAGCGTGGAGGGTGGCAATGAGCAGTTCTTC.

This clonotype occurred a few times. This chain links TRBV2 with TRBJ2-5; 11 bases line up with TRBD1. Trimming at V came to 10 bases and at J to 3 bases, leaving 7 bases not matched to a gene. The V gene's germline CDR1 is SNHLY and CDR2 FYNNEI. CDR3 length equals 14 residues. This CDR3 is CATTGDRGKETQYF. The CDR3 nucleotides are TGTGCCACCACAGGGGACAGGGGGAAAGAGACCCAGTACTTC.

The chain is built from TRBV29-1 and TRBJ2-7, with D unclear. CDR1 and CDR2 (germline): SQVTM, ANQGSEA. The CDR3 covers 14 residues. V lost 5 bases, J lost 1 base, and 15 bases lay in between. CDR3 in amino acids: CSVTPPGSSYEQYF. CDR3 nucleotide sequence: TGCAGCGTTACCCCGCCGGGCTCGTCCTACGAGCAGTACTTC.

V gene TRBV7-9 combines with J gene TRBJ1-4; D is uncertain. CDR3 length equals 15 residues. CDR1 and CDR2 from the germline V gene are SEHNR and FQNEAQ (reference sequence). The V end lost 5 bases, the J end lost 0 bases, and 10 bases lay between the germline ends. CDR3 coding DNA: TGTGCCAGCAGCCCCGGTAGTTCAACTAATGAAAAACTGTTTTTT. Amino acids: CASSPGSSTNEKLFF.

This sequence joins TRBV3-1 and TRBJ2-1, with D perhaps matching TRBD1 or TRBD2 (5 bases each). This CDR3 has 14 residues. Germline-derived CDR1 and CDR2 are LGHDT and YNNKEL (reference sequence). V dropped 8 bases and J dropped 5 bases, with 16 bases sitting between them. DNA for the CDR3: TGTGCCAGCCGATTAACAGGAGGTGACAATGAGCAGTTCTTC. Protein sequence: CASRLTGGDNEQFF.

This clonotype was seen more than once but under ten times. The chain combines TRBV5-5 with TRBJ2-3, with TRBD1 identical over 9 bases. V trimming: 4 bases; J trimming: 5 bases; junction bases outside the gene matches: 11. The CDR3 length is 16 residues. Germline CDR1 reads SGHKS; CDR2 reads YYEKEE (reference sequence). The CDR3 DNA follows: TGTGCCAGCAGCAAAGCCGGGACAGGGTATGGAGATACGCAGTATTTT. This gives the protein CASSKAGTGYGDTQYF. Complete variable domain (other parts from reference TRBV5-5 and TRBJ2-3): DAGVTQSPTHLIKTRGQQVTLRCSPISGHKSVSWYQQVLGQGPQFIFQYYEKEERGRGNFPDRFSARQFPNYSSELNVNALLLGDSALYLCASSKAGTGYGDTQYFGPGTRLTVL.

V gene TRBV4-3 combines with J gene TRBJ2-1, with D unclear. Germline values: CDR1 LGHNA, CDR2 YSLEER. CDR3 length: 18 amino acids. V was cut by 0 bases and J by 4 bases, with 19 bases left in between. The CDR3 loop reads CASSQEQGSVSPYNEQFF. DNA of the CDR3: TGCGCCAGCAGCCAAGAACAAGGTTCGGTTTCGCCTTACAATGAGCAGTTCTTC.

This chain joins TRBV6-6 and TRBJ2-7; TRBD1 matches at 7 bases. The V gene end was trimmed by 4 bases and the J gene end by 4 bases; junction bases not matched to a gene: 10. The CDR3 is made up of 15 amino acids. The V gene's germline CDR1 is MNHNY and CDR2 SVGAGI (reference sequence). CDR3 region: CASSSKQGNRYEQYF. The CDR3, as DNA: TGTGCCAGCAGTTCGAAACAGGGGAACCGGTACGAGCAGTACTTC.

The chain recombines TRBV6-1 with TRBJ1-1; 7 positions match TRBD1. Germline CDR1 reads MNHNS; CDR2 reads SASEGT. The CDR3 is made up of 15 amino acids. The ends lost 1 base at V and 3 bases at J; junction bases unmatched: 5. Here the CDR3 DNA reads TGTGCCAGCAGTGAAGGGGAGGGACAGTACACTGAAGCTTTCTTT. It codes for CASSEGEGQYTEAFF.

The CDR3 spells CASSSEGFAFF. CDR3 nucleotide sequence: TGTGCCAGCAGCTCGGAGGGGTTTGCTTTCTTT. The chain links TRBV7-9 to TRBJ1-1; TRBD1 is a possible D gene (5 bases). Germline V CDR1 and CDR2: SEHNR, FQNEAQ (reference sequence). There are 11 residues in the CDR3. Trimming pared 4 bases from V and 11 bases from J, leaving 11 bases between. Full variable domain (remainder filled in from reference TRBV7-9 and TRBJ1-1): DTGVSQNPRHKITKRGQNVTFRCDPISEHNRLYWYRQTLGQGPEFLTYFQNEAQLEKSRLLSDRFSAERPKGSFSTLEIQRTEQGDSAMYLCASSSEGFAFFGQGTRLTVV.

The chain employs TRBV24-1 and TRBJ2-7, with 9 bases aligning to TRBD1. The germline V gene has CDR1 KGHDR and CDR2 SFDVKD. This CDR3 is built from 13 residues. The J segment lost 7 bases and the V segment lost 10 bases, leaving 10 bases of the junction unmatched. The CDR3 DNA sequence: TGTGCCACGTCGGGACAGGGTACGGGTGAGCAGTACTTC. This encodes CATSGQGTGEQYF.

This clonotype turned up a few times. This sequence joins TRBV29-1 and TRBJ2-5; D is possibly TRBD2 (5 bases). CDR3 length equals 12 residues. Trimming cost V 7 bases and J 2 bases, with 11 bases left between them. The V gene's germline CDR1 is SQVTM and CDR2 ANQGSEA. The CDR3 is CSAGRLQETQYF. The CDR3 nucleotides are TGCAGCGCGGGAAGACTACAAGAGACCCAGTACTTC.

This clonotype occurred a few times. CDR3 loop: CASSVWGGSTGELFF. CDR3 coding DNA: TGTGCCAGCAGCGTATGGGGTGGGAGCACCGGGGAGCTGTTTTTT. The genes are TRBV9 and TRBJ2-2; a possible D gene is TRBD2 (5 bases). The germline V gene has CDR1 SGDLS and CDR2 YYNGEE. V dropped 1 base and J dropped 4 bases, with 11 bases sitting between them. CDR3 length: 15 residues. The complete variable domain, with remaining parts taken from reference TRBV9 and TRBJ2-2, reads DSGVTQTPKHLITATGQRVTLRCSPRSGDLSVYWYQQSLDQGLQFLIQYYNGEERAKGNILERFSAQQFPDLHSELNLSSLELGDSALYFCASSVWGGSTGELFFGEGSRLTVL.

The count of this clonotype is one. This rearrangement joins TRBV9 to TRBJ2-5, with a tentative D call TRBD2 (6 bases). V was pared by 2 bases and J by 4 bases, with 12 bases between. The CDR3 has 14 residues. CDR1 SGDLS and CDR2 YYNGEE come from the germline V gene. The chain's CDR3 is CASSVPGVGETQYF. In nucleotides, the CDR3 is TGTGCCAGCAGCGTCCCGGGAGTGGGAGAGACCCAGTACTTC.

This clonotype has at least ten counts. This rearrangement joins TRBV5-1 to TRBJ2-3, with D perhaps TRBD1 (5 bases). The CDR3 has 14 residues. Germline loops: CDR1 SGHRS, CDR2 YFSETQ. Trimming removed 0 bases at V and 0 bases at J, with 5 bases between. CDR3 DNA: TGCGCCAGCAGCTTGGGACAGAGCACAGATACGCAGTATTTT. Protein: CASSLGQSTDTQYF.